The clone carrying this T cell receptor beta chain appeared once. Its antigen is not known. This specimen comes from a study of cytomegalovirus exposure and HLA in healthy donors. The PCR was carried out with 60 Vbeta primers and 13 Jbeta primers. Generated by immunoSEQ multiplex PCR, the TCRdb table keeps only in-frame clones and is missing some. Among 77,000 or so clones listed, 84% were seen once. The study, taken as a whole, reports: An Asian-associated ancestry cluster reportedly showed fewer N-insertions than the approximately 670-donor mean in a later analysis.

The clonotype originates from a man aged 65 to 79 in good health and CMV-seropositive. What was sequenced was PBMCs.

CDR3 nucleotide sequence: TGTGCCAGCAGTTACAATCCCTCTGCAACTAATGAAAAACTGTTTTTT. It encodes CASSYNPSATNEKLFF. The V gene is TRBV6-5, the J gene TRBJ1-4; D not resolved. In germline, CDR1 is MNHEY, CDR2 SVGAGI. This CDR3 is 16 amino acids long. V lost 2 bases and J 0 bases, leaving 10 bases between the germline ends.